This TCR beta chain appears in the sequencing data of a study of T cells in localized non-small cell lung cancer. Study-wide results and caveats: A median of 57 clones ranked among the top 100 in tumor appeared in adjacent lung. Heterogeneity within the tumor remains possible, as just one region underwent sequencing. The greatest T cell clonality was found in uninvolved adjacent lung (higher than in tumor).

CDR3 length equals 15 residues. V was clipped by 6 bases and J by 6 bases, with 18 bases between them. CDR1 and CDR2 (germline): MNHGY, SAAAGT. By frequency in the sample, this clone is medium-sized. Its antigen is currently unknown. Sequenced by immunoSEQ multiplex PCR; TCRdb stores in-frame clones only, minus some. The sample has a few thousand clones; under 30% are singletons. This chain connects TRBV6-8 to TRBJ1-5; D gene unclear. This receptor was identified in a female donor older than 55 with stage II squamous cell lung carcinoma. This specimen was lung tumor tissue, taken before any cancer treatment. This CDR3 reads CASSLADHGSQPQHF. The CDR3 DNA sequence: TGTGCCAGCAGCCTCGCCGACCACGGGAGTCAGCCCCAGCATTTT.